These 5 T cell receptor beta chains share one sample of origin, sequenced in a study of T-cell memory formation after mild COVID-19. TCRdb re-derived calls from the 5' RACE reads in MiXCR, one entry per CDR3 protein. The data hold hundreds of thousands of distinct CDR3 sequences, with around a quarter observed a single time. Sequences were obtained from PBMCs or a T cell subset sorted from them (not recorded which). The receptors come from an adult woman who had mild COVID-19 (a few samples of this study predate the infection). Cell type and time point are not known.

The V gene is TRBV6-2 or TRBV6-3, the J gene TRBJ2-7; 7 nucleotides align to TRBD1. This CDR3 has 13 residues. Germline V CDR1 and CDR2: MNHEY, SVGEGT. Trimming removed 2 bases from V and 6 bases from J; junction bases left unmatched: 4. DNA of the CDR3: TGTGCCAGCAGTTACGGGACAGCGGCCGAGCAGTACTTC. Encoded protein: CASSYGTAAEQYF.

This clonotype was counted only a few times. The chain joins TRBV12-3 or TRBV12-4 to TRBJ2-5; TRBD2 matches at 7 bases. With 3 bases clipped from V and 7 bases from J, the junction kept 8 bases outside the gene matches. The length of the CDR3 is 14 residues. CDR3 loop: CASSFWGGDATQYF. CDR3 DNA: TGTGCCAGCAGTTTCTGGGGGGGGGATGCGACCCAGTACTTC.

This clonotype was recorded a few times. The J gene is TRBJ2-7, the V gene TRBV20-1; perhaps TRBD1 as D (5 bases). The germline V gene encodes CDR1 DFQATT and CDR2 SNEGSKA (reference sequence). V lost 0 bases, J lost 4 bases, and 16 bases lay in between. This CDR3 contains 15 residues. CDR3 nucleotide sequence: TGCAGTGCTAGAGATTCGTTGACAGCTCGGTACGAGCAGTACTTC. The encoded protein is CSARDSLTARYEQYF.

The chain couples TRBV21-1 to TRBJ2-5. TRBV21-1 is a pseudogene segment. This CDR3 is built from 16 residues. This chain's CDR3 is CASNEGVAADPETQYF. The CDR3, as DNA: TGTGCCAGCAACGAAGGGGTGGCAGCTGATCCAGAGACCCAGTACTTC.

This rearrangement joins TRBV7-6 to TRBJ2-1; TRBD2 agrees at 7 bases. Germline V gene sequence: CDR1 SGHVS, CDR2 FNYEAQ. V was pared by 7 bases and J by 4 bases, with 10 bases of the junction left unmatched. The CDR3 runs 15 residues. The CDR3 loop is CASTIGAGAYNEQFF. In DNA form, the CDR3 reads TGTGCCAGCACAATCGGGGCGGGAGCGTACAATGAGCAGTTCTTC.